This TCR beta chain was recorded in a study of blood T cell repertoires in COVID-19 (dated by TCRdb to 2020 to 2022). Turning to the overall study: The collaborator samples originated in the United States, Italy and Spain and spanned the acute and convalescent phases of COVID-19. The material from the prospective study consisted of cDNA or gDNA derived from T cells, B-cell-depleted T cells, or PBMCs. Where available, HLA class I and class II types were taken from metadata supplied by the sample provider and were not determined by assay-based typing. The repertoires were released in a freely available public database meant as a resource for research on the immune response to SARS-CoV-2. Samples came from the ongoing ImmuneRACE study (first 160 participants) plus 1,254 subjects from 6 global collaborators. The dataset comprised deeply sampled blood TCRbeta repertoires from subjects exposed to, actively infected with, or recovered from COVID-19. Sample metadata almost always included a de-identified subject ID, COVID-19 status, age in years and sex. Findings and caveats that apply to the study as a whole: The quantity of clinical and demographic metadata differed by source and by participant and was supplied without curation.

Whole blood was collected in K2EDTA tubes by collaborating institutions according to the institutions' own protocols. For TCRbeta analysis, collaborators shipped samples in one of three forms: frozen whole blood, isolated PBMCs, or DNA extracted from either of those sample types. Comments on this clone: The antigen it recognizes is unknown. No quality values exist for individual bases; no much larger clone is one base distant.

The immunoSEQ Assay, a bias-controlled multiplex PCR, was used to amplify TCRbeta CDR3 regions from genomic DNA. In the source study's methods: The number of nucleated cells in each sample was estimated by amplification of reference gene primers within the assay. To quantify the absolute abundance of each unique TCRbeta CDR3 rearrangement, sequence reads were collapsed and filtered. For each sample, productive Simpson clonality was calculated by taking the square root of Simpson's diversity index across productive rearrangements. This is the immuneACCESS table as TCRdb keeps it, with only in-frame sequences that have V and J called. A part of the clones is gone; compared with another copy, unresolved V genes explain less than half, and the rest is unexplained. V, J and clone size are those of that table, while D and trimming were read from the DNA. The sample data list 350,000 to 450,000 clones, and 85% of these were observed just once. Roughly 3.9% of the sample is held by the ten biggest clonotypes.

CDR1 KGHSH and CDR2 LQKENI were looked up in the germline V gene. The CDR3 contains 14 residues, cysteine and phenylalanine counted. The sequence is cut down to CDR3 DNA, 42 bases in frame from base 1. V is clipped by 4 bases and J by 5 bases, and the sequence between their germline boundaries is 12 bases long. The rearranged chain carries TRBV18 and TRBJ1-5, with TRBD1 tentatively as D gene (6 bases match). The origin of this receptor is a woman between 18 and 29 years old with acute or convalescent COVID-19. Sequences were obtained from peripheral blood. In nucleotides, the sequence is TGTGCCAGCTCACAGGGGGGGCAGGATCAGCCCCAGCATTTT. This encodes CASSQGGQDQPQHF.